This is a list of T cell receptor beta chains from one sample in a study of early T cells in non-severe SARS-CoV-2 infection. TCRdb reprocessed the 5' RACE reads with MiXCR, giving one entry per CDR3 protein. The repertoire has 25,000 to 30,000 distinct CDR3 sequences, around 4% of them found once; the top ten carry 3.5% to 4.5%. Material for sequencing was whole blood. Receptors were obtained from an adult who was a healthcare worker with PCR-confirmed SARS-CoV-2 infection or an uninfected control (not recorded which). CDR3s include the opening cysteine and the closing phenylalanine or tryptophan. Each record gives: clone size, V gene, D gene, J gene, CDR3 protein. A D gene is named only where the DNA matches it firmly. Rows may omit the clone size; those that give it use once, few, many or a size class.

many	TRBV12-3/TRBV12-4	.	TRBJ2-1	CASTFAVYNEQFF
few	TRBV9	.	TRBJ2-1	CASSVFGSGIGEQFF
many	TRBV4-2	.	TRBJ2-2	CASSQEADTGELFF
.	TRBV10-3	TRBD1	TRBJ1-2	CAISESRAGGPVSYGYTF
few	TRBV6-5	.	TRBJ2-3	CASRELSTDTQYF
many	TRBV3-1	.	TRBJ1-5	CASSQTAFGGQPQHF
.	TRBV9	.	TRBJ2-2	CASSVYPLITNTGELFF
many	TRBV4-1	.	TRBJ1-2	CASSQEGGITPYGYTF
.	TRBV7-2	TRBD2	TRBJ2-2	CASSPRGVGELFF
many	TRBV29-1	.	TRBJ2-1	CSVEERTLHAQFF
many	TRBV6-6	.	TRBJ1-6	CASTTRENSPLHF
few	TRBV12-5	TRBD2	TRBJ2-3	CASGFNGLAGGDTQYF
many	TRBV7-3	.	TRBJ2-2	CASSSANTGELFF
.	TRBV10-2	.	TRBJ2-7	CASSEGRNYEQYF
many	TRBV7-2	.	TRBJ2-1	CASSRLERISYNEQFF
many	TRBV20-1	.	TRBJ1-2	CSARWDGGYTF
many	TRBV5-1	TRBD1	TRBJ2-2	CASSSGQGVNTGELFF
many	TRBV20-1	.	TRBJ2-5	CSARLEETQYF
many	TRBV9	TRBD1	TRBJ1-2	CASSADRDHGYTF
many	TRBV6-1	.	TRBJ2-4	CASSENGGAVAKNIQYF
.	TRBV12-3/TRBV12-4	TRBD1	TRBJ1-2	CASRGQGYGYTF
many	TRBV10-1	.	TRBJ1-1	CAPSGGRTYTEAFF
many	TRBV9	.	TRBJ1-1	CASSVEARTEAFF
many	TRBV11-2	.	TRBJ2-7	CASSSGTYEQYF
few	TRBV5-6	TRBD2	TRBJ2-3	CASSRTSGGADTQYF
many	TRBV9	.	TRBJ1-6	CASSPLDAWSSYNSPLHF
many	TRBV7-8	.	TRBJ2-1	CASSLTGVEQFF
few	TRBV5-6	TRBD2	TRBJ2-3	CASSLLAGVTDTQYF
many	TRBV20-1	TRBD2	TRBJ2-4	CSANAGGPVNIQYF
.	TRBV12-3/TRBV12-4	.	TRBJ2-2	CASSLIVTGELFF
many	TRBV4-1	.	TRBJ1-6	CASSYQPGRDNSPLHF
few	TRBV9	TRBD1	TRBJ1-3	CASSVTGGNTIYF
few	TRBV5-4	TRBD2	TRBJ2-5	CASRLAGKETQYF
.	TRBV5-1	.	TRBJ1-4	CASSFFSSNEKLFF
.	TRBV12-3/TRBV12-4	.	TRBJ2-1	CASGARAPSYNEQFF
many	TRBV11-2	.	TRBJ2-2	CASSQNLAGELFF
many	TRBV29-1	TRBD2	TRBJ2-2	CSVEAGAGELFF
many	TRBV15	.	TRBJ2-4	CATSRAGGGNIQYF
.	TRBV6-1	.	TRBJ2-2	CASSEGTHTGELFF
few	TRBV6-1	.	TRBJ1-1	CASTYSPGARTEAFF
.	TRBV6-1	.	TRBJ2-3	CASKVGFTDTQYF
many	TRBV29-1	TRBD2	TRBJ2-3	CSLRLAGASDTQYF
few	TRBV18	.	TRBJ2-1	CASSSSLSATNNEQFF
many	TRBV10-3	TRBD2	TRBJ2-3	CAISGGTTSREDTQYF
many	TRBV20-1	TRBD1	TRBJ2-5	CSAPGTGVRELGETQYF
few	TRBV5-5	.	TRBJ1-2	CASSLVGDGYTF
many	TRBV6-2/TRBV6-3	.	TRBJ1-2	CASSYSHGYTF
many	TRBV7-8	.	TRBJ2-2	CASSPPLRENTGELFF